These T cell receptor beta chains were read from a single sample in a study of OX40 agonist ivuxolimab in advanced cancers. Assay: immunoSEQ multiplex PCR; the TCRdb copy retains only in-frame clones and omits some. Among tens of thousands of clones, 82% were seen once, and the ten largest hold 5.5%. The material was CD4+ or CD8+ T cells sorted from blood, obtained in a trial of the OX40 agonist ivuxolimab. The receptors shown here come from an adult with an advanced solid tumor such as melanoma, head and neck, liver or kidney cancer. Each CDR3 is given with its conserved first and last residue. D genes are given only for firm matches.

TRBJ2-5 TRBD2 TRBV5-4 CASSPGLAGQETQYF
TRBJ2-2 NA TRBV5-1 CASTFEVAYSGELFF
TRBJ2-1 TRBD2 TRBV11-2 CASSSTSGRFLNEQFF
TRBJ2-2 NA TRBV5-1 CASSSGIGNTGELFF
TRBJ2-5 NA TRBV29-1 CSVDRQGETQYF
TRBJ1-6 TRBD1 TRBV27 CASSSGQTIYNSPLHF
TRBJ2-1 NA TRBV5-1 CASSLGQSSNEQFF
TRBJ1-4 TRBD1 TRBV28 CAARMGQGTEKLFF
TRBJ2-1 TRBD1 TRBV5-8 CASSTGQPLDNEQFF
TRBJ2-5 NA TRBV18 CASSLGVQETQYF
TRBJ2-1 TRBD1 TRBV19 CASRRDRGINEQFF
TRBJ2-3 TRBD2 TRBV28 CASSAIFGTSGSSTDTQYF
TRBJ1-3 NA TRBV2 CASSDPGTNSGNTIYF
TRBJ1-4 NA TRBV15 CATSRRGPPGEKLFF
TRBJ2-2 NA TRBV7-3 CASSRGRENTGELFF
TRBJ1-3 NA TRBV10-2 CASSVGGSRSGNTIYF
TRBJ2-1 TRBD2 TRBV15 CATSRSGTSGGSSYNEQFF
TRBJ2-1 TRBD2 TRBV19 CASSGLAGYNEQFF
TRBJ2-5 NA TRBV11-1 CASPLLDQETQYF
TRBJ1-5 NA TRBV7-9 CASSLGRQPQHF
TRBJ2-5 NA TRBV5-1 CASSLARGDQRAQYF
TRBJ1-5 NA TRBV7-2 CASSFTGLNQPQHF
TRBJ1-2 NA TRBV10-3 CASRQGLGYGYTF
TRBJ1-2 NA TRBV5-4 CASSPRPVNYGYTF
TRBJ2-3 TRBD1 TRBV2 CASSGMAGGADTQYF